Listed here are 18 T cell receptor beta chains from one sample, sequenced in a study of CD8 T cells in Susac syndrome. RNA amounts of roughly 0.45 to 1 ug underwent reverse transcription with random hexamers. TCRdb passed the immunoSEQ multiplex PCR reads through MiXCR, listing each CDR3 protein once. The repertoire has fewer than 200,000 distinct CDR3 sequences, approximately 94% of them found once; the top ten carry 0.1% to 0.12%. Specimen: CD4+ T cells from PBMCs. Source of these receptors: a human donor in good health.

The chain has TRBV7-9 and TRBJ2-3, with D possibly matching TRBD1 (5 bases). Per the germline V gene, CDR1 is SEHNR and CDR2 is FQNEAQ (reference sequence). This CDR3 is built from 14 residues. V dropped 3 bases and J dropped 3 bases, with 10 bases sitting between them. The DNA of the CDR3 is TGTGCCAGCAGCTTCACGAAGGGGACAGATACGCAGTATTTT. This encodes CASSFTKGTDTQYF.

The chain recombines TRBV7-8 with TRBJ1-5; D ambiguous. The length of the CDR3 is 14 residues. Trimming removed 4 bases at V and 0 bases at J, with 7 bases between. Germline values: CDR1 SGHVS, CDR2 FQNEAQ. The CDR3 DNA is TGTGCCAGCAGCTCGAGCCTTAGCAATCAGCCCCAGCATTTT. This gives the protein CASSSSLSNQPQHF.

This sequence joins TRBV7-8 and TRBJ1-6; weak D call: TRBD1 (5 bases). This CDR3 has 13 residues. The germline V gene encodes CDR1 SGHVS and CDR2 FQNEAQ. V gave up 4 bases and J gave up 13 bases, with 14 bases separating them. The CDR3 spells CASSSRGGRPLHF. In DNA, the CDR3 is TGTGCCAGCAGCTCTAGGGGTGGACGTCCCCTCCACTTT.

This sequence joins TRBV9 and TRBJ2-7; D is tentatively TRBD1 or TRBD2 (5 bases each). Trimming left V 4 bases short and J 0 bases short, with 11 bases between. Germline lookup yields CDR1 SGDLS and CDR2 YYNGEE. The CDR3 totals 14 residues. The CDR3 DNA sequence: TGTGCCAGCAGCCCCGAGGGGAGCTCCTACGAGCAGTACTTC. Protein: CASSPEGSSYEQYF.

The chain joins TRBV5-1 to TRBJ2-7; TRBD1 or TRBD2 may be the D gene (5 bases each). Germline V gene sequence: CDR1 SGHRS, CDR2 YFSETQ. V was clipped by 1 base and J by 3 bases, with 14 bases between them. The CDR3 is 15 amino acids. The CDR3 nucleotides are TGCGCCAGCAGCTTGAACACCGGGACCCACTACGAGCAGTACTTC. Translation: CASSLNTGTHYEQYF.

The chain couples TRBV9 to TRBJ1-2, with D perhaps TRBD1 (5 bases). CDR1 and CDR2 (germline): SGDLS, YYNGEE. The CDR3 consists of 15 residues. V was shortened by 0 bases and J by 0 bases, with 9 bases between the two germline ends. CDR3 bases: TGTGCCAGCAGCGTAGAAGGGGAACCTAACTATGGCTACACCTTC. Translating gives CASSVEGEPNYGYTF.

The chain couples TRBV7-9 to TRBJ2-5; D is possibly TRBD1 or TRBD2 (5 bases each). This CDR3 has 14 residues. Trimming pared 6 bases from V and 3 bases from J, leaving 14 bases between. Germline V gives CDR1 SEHNR, CDR2 FQNEAQ (reference sequence). CDR3 in DNA: TGTGCCAGCAGTCCCACCGGGGCCGAAGAGACCCAGTACTTC. Its protein is CASSPTGAEETQYF.

This chain uses TRBV7-2 with TRBJ1-1, with a tentative D call TRBD1 (5 bases). The V end lost 0 bases, the J end lost 9 bases, and 14 bases lay between the germline ends. Germline V gives CDR1 SGHTA, CDR2 FQGNSA. The CDR3 has 14 residues. The CDR3 bases are TGTGCCAGCAGCTTAGCGCGCGACGGGACCCAAGCTTTCTTT. Translated: CASSLARDGTQAFF. The full variable domain, in which reference TRBV7-2 and TRBJ1-1 provide the parts outside the CDR3, is GAGVSQSPSNKVTEKGKDVELRCDPISGHTALYWYRQSLGQGLEFLIYFQGNSAPDKSGLPSDRFSAERTGGSVSTLTIQRTQQEDSAVYLCASSLARDGTQAFFGQGTRLTVV.

The chain joins TRBV7-2 to TRBJ2-6, with D unclear. The V end was cut by 5 bases, the J end by 0 bases, with 5 bases between. In germline, CDR1 is SGHTA, CDR2 FQGNSA. The CDR3 has 14 amino acids. The CDR3: CASSVPSGANVLTF. The CDR3 nucleotides are TGTGCCAGCAGCGTTCCCTCTGGGGCCAACGTCCTGACTTTC.

The rearrangement uses TRBV12-3 or TRBV12-4 and TRBJ1-1; 7 bases are a match to TRBD1. After removal of 3 bases from V and 6 bases from J, the junction contained 7 bases not matched to a gene. The CDR3 runs 14 residues. CDR3 in amino acids: CASSLTGQRAEAFF. The CDR3 nucleotides are TGTGCCAGCAGTTTGACAGGGCAGAGGGCTGAAGCTTTCTTT.

The gene calls are TRBV19 and TRBJ1-1; D may be TRBD1 (6 bases). CDR3 length: 12 amino acids. Germline V lookup: CDR1 LNHDA, CDR2 SQIVND (reference sequence). V gave up 6 bases and J gave up 8 bases, with 13 bases separating them. The CDR3 nucleotides read TGTGCCAGTAGGGACCCAGGGGAAGAAGCTTTCTTT. Its translation: CASRDPGEEAFF.

The genes are TRBV15 and TRBJ2-7, with 11 bases identical to TRBD1. V shed 1 base and J 5 bases; nucleotides not matched to a gene: 7. The CDR3 is 16 amino acids. The germline gives CDR1 LNHNV, CDR2 YYDKDF (reference sequence). The CDR3 protein is CATSRVWDRGVHEQYF. The CDR3 DNA sequence: TGTGCCACCAGCAGAGTGTGGGACAGGGGGGTCCACGAGCAGTACTTC.

This clonotype was seen only once. The rearrangement links TRBV20-1 to TRBJ1-5; unclear D gene. Germline CDR1 is DFQATT and CDR2 is SNEGSKA (reference sequence). V was shortened by 0 bases and J by 2 bases, with 11 bases between the two germline ends. This CDR3 is 15 amino acids long. The CDR3 region is CSARDFGGGNQPQHF. For the CDR3, the DNA is TGCAGTGCTAGAGATTTCGGTGGCGGCAATCAGCCCCAGCATTTT.

The CDR3 sequence: CSVQTGTVNYGYTF. CDR3 sequence (DNA): TGCAGCGTTCAAACCGGGACGGTCAACTATGGCTACACCTTC. The V call is TRBV29-1, the J call TRBJ1-2; tentative D call: TRBD1 (5 bases). Germline V gene lookup returns CDR1 SQVTM and CDR2 ANQGSEA. The CDR3 runs 14 residues. The V gene lost 5 bases and the J gene lost 2 bases, with 15 bases spanning the gap.

The chain links TRBV7-9 to TRBJ2-6; 7 nucleotides line up with TRBD2. The junction had 4 bases not matched to a gene; V was cut back by 2 bases and J by 0 bases. Germline V gene sequence: CDR1 SEHNR, CDR2 FQNEAQ (reference sequence). The length of the CDR3 is 17 residues. The CDR3 loop reads CASSLRGGPSGANVLTF. For the CDR3, the DNA is TGTGCCAGCAGCTTACGCGGGGGTCCCTCTGGGGCCAACGTCCTGACTTTC.

The rearrangement joins TRBV7-3 to TRBJ1-1; 8 nucleotides match TRBD1. This CDR3 comprises 12 residues. Germline CDR1 and CDR2: SGHTA and FQGTGA. V trimming: 5 bases; J trimming: 11 bases; junction bases outside the gene matches: 7. Here the CDR3 DNA reads TGTGCCAGCAGCCCCTCGGACAGGGTGGCTTTCTTT. Protein product: CASSPSDRVAFF.

The CDR3 loop is CASSPSLRGPQHF. DNA of the CDR3: TGTGCCAGCAGCCCATCTCTTAGAGGACCCCAGCATTTT. The chain uses TRBV3-1 and TRBJ1-5; D gene unclear. V dropped 4 bases and J dropped 10 bases, with 14 bases sitting between them. CDR3 size: 13 residues. Germline loops: CDR1 LGHDT, CDR2 YNNKEL (reference sequence).

This chain uses TRBV29-1 with TRBJ1-3; D is unclear. Trimming shortened V by 3 bases and J by 0 bases, and 9 bases separated the two germline ends. This CDR3 comprises 14 residues. CDR1 SQVTM and CDR2 ANQGSEA come from the germline V gene. The CDR3 DNA sequence: TGCAGCGTTGAGGGCAGACACTCTGGAAACACCATATATTTT. The encoded protein is CSVEGRHSGNTIYF.